This T cell receptor beta chain emerged from a study of shared clonotypes between healthy human individuals. This clone has only one observation. Data came from immunoSEQ multiplex PCR; TCRdb stores just in-frame clones and leaves some out. The sample has hundreds of thousands of clones; roughly 73% are singletons. The CDR3 has 14 residues. The V end was cut by 2 bases, the J end by 1 base, with 8 bases between. Per germline, CDR1 MDHEN and CDR2 SYDVKM. Sequenced: memory CD4+ T cells sorted from blood. Indicated subset: CD45RA-negative fraction. The sequence was collected from a woman aged 25 to 39 in good health. The V call is TRBV28, the J call TRBJ2-5, with D perhaps TRBD2 (5 bases). The CDR3 nucleotides read TGTGCCAGCAGTTTAGAGGGCCCCCAAGAGACCCAGTACTTC. This translates into CASSLEGPQETQYF.